The clone carrying this TCR beta chain was picked up a small number of times. The antigen remains undetermined. Each cDNA held unique molecular identifiers, and template switching gave it a universal primer site. In TCRdb, the 5' RACE reads were re-called with MiXCR into one record per CDR3 protein. The top ten hold approximately 0.98% of the sample, which has some 500,000 distinct CDR3 sequences, more than 13% seen once. Germline assignment: CDR1 SGHDT and CDR2 YYEEEE. The CDR3 consists of 13 residues. V was cut by 2 bases and J by 4 bases, with 6 bases left in between. This record comes from a study of identical twins. Study observations and caveats: The study found that models underestimated out-of-frame TCR alpha sharing in monozygotic twins.

This sample also belongs to another study, concerning yellow fever vaccine responses in identical twins.

Material for sequencing was CD4+ T cells sorted from blood. The chain employs TRBV5-6 and TRBJ2-2; D ambiguous. The sequence was collected from a woman aged 18-35 years in good health. CDR3 nucleotide sequence: TGTGCCAGCAGCTTAGCGATCACCGGGGAGCTGTTTTTT. It encodes CASSLAITGELFF.